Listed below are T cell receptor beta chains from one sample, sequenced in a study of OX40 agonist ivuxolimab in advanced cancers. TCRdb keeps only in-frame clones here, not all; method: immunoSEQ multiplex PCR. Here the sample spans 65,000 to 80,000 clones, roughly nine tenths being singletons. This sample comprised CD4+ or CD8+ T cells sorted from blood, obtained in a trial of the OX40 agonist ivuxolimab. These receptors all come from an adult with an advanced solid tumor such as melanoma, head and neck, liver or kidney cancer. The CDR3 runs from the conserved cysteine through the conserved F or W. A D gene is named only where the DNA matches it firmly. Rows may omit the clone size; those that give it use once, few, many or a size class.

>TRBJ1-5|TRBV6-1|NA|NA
TGTGCCAGCATCGTACGAGGGGTCGGCAATCAGCCCCAGCATTTT
CASIVRGVGNQPQHF
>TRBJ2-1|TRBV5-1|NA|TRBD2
TGCGCCAGCAGCCTGGGACTAGCGGGAGGGAATGAGCAGTTCTTC
CASSLGLAGGNEQFF
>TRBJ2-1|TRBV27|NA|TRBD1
TGTGCCAGCAGTATACAGGGGGCGCCCTACAATGAGCAGTTCTTC
CASSIQGAPYNEQFF
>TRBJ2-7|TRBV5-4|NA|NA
TGTGCCAGCAGCGCCGCATGGGGCTACGAGCAGTACTTC
CASSAAWGYEQYF
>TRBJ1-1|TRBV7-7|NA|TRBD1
TGTGCTAGCAGCTCCCGAGGACAGGGGAGTACTGAAGCTTTCTTT
CASSSRGQGSTEAFF
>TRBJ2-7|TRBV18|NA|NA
TGTGCCAGCTCACCACCAGGGGAACGGGGTGACTACGAGCAGTACTTC
CASSPPGERGDYEQYF
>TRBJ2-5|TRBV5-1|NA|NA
TGCGCCAGCGTCCGCGGACTCGAGAGCGGGACCCAGTACTTC
CASVRGLESGTQYF
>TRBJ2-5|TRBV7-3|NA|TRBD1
TGTGCCAGCAGCCCTGACAGGGGAGAGACCCAGTACTTC
CASSPDRGETQYF
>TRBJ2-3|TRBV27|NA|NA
TGTGCCAGCAGTTTCCCCGACTCCAGGGGCGCGGGAGATACGCAGTATTTT
CASSFPDSRGAGDTQYF
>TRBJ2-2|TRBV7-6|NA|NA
TGTGCCAGCAGCTTAACCCGACTAATAGGCACCGGGGAGCTGTTTTTT
CASSLTRLIGTGELFF
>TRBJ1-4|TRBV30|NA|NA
TGTGCCTGGACCCACCCGAGGGTTAATGAAAAACTGTTTTTT
CAWTHPRVNEKLFF
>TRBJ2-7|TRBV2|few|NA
TGTGCCAGCCTCGGACTCGAGCAGTACTTC
CASLGLEQYF
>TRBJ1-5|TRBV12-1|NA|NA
TGTGCCAGCAGCAGCAGCGCCAATCAGCCCCAGCATTTT
CASSSSANQPQHF
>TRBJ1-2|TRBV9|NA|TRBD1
TGTGCCAGCAGCGCGGACAGGGGCTCTGGCTACACCTTC
CASSADRGSGYTF
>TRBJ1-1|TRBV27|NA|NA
TGTGCCAGCAGTGAGCCCGGGACACCGAACACTGAAGCTTTCTTT
CASSEPGTPNTEAFF
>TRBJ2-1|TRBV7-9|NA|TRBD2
TGTGCCAGCAGCCACCCTGGGACTAGCGGGAGTTGGGACAATGAGCAGTTCTTC
CASSHPGTSGSWDNEQFF
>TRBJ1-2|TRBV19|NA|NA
TGTGCCAGTAGTCCTAGTAGGGGCGACTATGGCTACACCTTC
CASSPSRGDYGYTF
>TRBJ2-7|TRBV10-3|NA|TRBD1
TGTGCCATCAGTGAGCCAAGGACAGGGACCTACGAGCAGTACTTC
CAISEPRTGTYEQYF
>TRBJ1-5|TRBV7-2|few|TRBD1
TGTGCCAGCAGCTTAGTAGGGGACAGGGTTTGGCAGCCCCAGCATTTT
CASSLVGDRVWQPQHF
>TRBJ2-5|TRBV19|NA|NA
TGTGCCAGTAGTAACCCGGGCACCACAGACACCCAGTACTTC
CASSNPGTTDTQYF
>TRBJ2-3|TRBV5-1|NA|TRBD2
TGCGCCAGCAGCTTGTCGGGAGGACCTAGCACAGATACGCAGTATTTT
CASSLSGGPSTDTQYF
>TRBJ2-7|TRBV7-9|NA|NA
TGTGCCAGCAGCTTAGCCATCGGCGGGTACGAGCAGTACTTC
CASSLAIGGYEQYF
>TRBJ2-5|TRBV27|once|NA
TGTGCCAGCAGCCCACGGGATACCCGAGAGACCCAGTACTTC
CASSPRDTRETQYF
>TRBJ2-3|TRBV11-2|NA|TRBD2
TGTGCCAGCAGCCTCGGACTAGTCGGGGTCACAGATACGCAGTATTTT
CASSLGLVGVTDTQYF
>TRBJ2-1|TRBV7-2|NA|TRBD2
TGTGCCAGCAGCTTAGCGGGACTAGCGGGAGGGCCTTCGACCTACAATGAGCAGTTCTTC
CASSLAGLAGGPSTYNEQFF
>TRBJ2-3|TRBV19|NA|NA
TGTGCCAGTAGTCGGGCGACAGCAGGCACAGATACGCAGTATTTT
CASSRATAGTDTQYF
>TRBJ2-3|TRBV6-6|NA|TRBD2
TGTGCCAGCAGTTCGGGACTAGCGGTCACAGATACGCAGTATTTT
CASSSGLAVTDTQYF
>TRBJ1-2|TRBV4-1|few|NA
TGCGCCAGCAGCCAACTCCGGGAGAACTATGGCTACACCTTC
CASSQLRENYGYTF
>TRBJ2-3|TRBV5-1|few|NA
TGCGCCAGCAGCTTGAGTCGCGGTGAAGCAGATACGCAGTATTTT
CASSLSRGEADTQYF
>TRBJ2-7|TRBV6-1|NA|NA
TGTGCCAGCAGAGCTCGGGGAGGTGGCTACGAGCAGTACTTC
CASRARGGGYEQYF
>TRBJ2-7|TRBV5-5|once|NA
TGTGCCAGCAGCATTCCAGGGGTCCTCTACGAGCAGTACTTC
CASSIPGVLYEQYF
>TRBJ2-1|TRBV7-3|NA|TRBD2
TGTGCCAGCAGCTTAAGCGGGAGTGTCTCCTACAATGAGCAGTTCTTC
CASSLSGSVSYNEQFF
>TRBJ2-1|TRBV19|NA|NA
TGTGCCAGTAGTATCCCTCTTAACAATGAGCAGTTCTTC
CASSIPLNNEQFF
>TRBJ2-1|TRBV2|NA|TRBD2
TGTGCCAGCAGTGTTCTAGCGGGGCTTTCTAATGAGCAGTTCTTC
CASSVLAGLSNEQFF
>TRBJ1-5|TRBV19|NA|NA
TGTGCCAGTAGTATCCAAGCAGGGGAGTATCAGCCCCAGCATTTT
CASSIQAGEYQPQHF
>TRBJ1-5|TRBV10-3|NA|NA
TGTGCCATCAGTGAAGCCCGGGCCACATATAGCAATCAGCCCCAGCATTTT
CAISEARATYSNQPQHF